The rows below give T cell receptor beta chains drawn from one sample of a study of blood T cells in healthy people across ages. TCRdb recomputed calls from the 5' RACE reads with MiXCR, one row per CDR3 protein. The sample records 600,000 or so distinct CDR3 sequences, less than 60% being singletons. Sequencing was done on a sample of blood. These receptors were obtained from a man older than 75 in good health. The CDR3 runs from the conserved cysteine through the conserved F or W. Fields, in order: D gene, J gene, clone size, V gene, CDR3 protein, CDR3 DNA. D genes are given only for firm matches. Not every row has a clone size; where given, it reads once, few, many or a size class.

TRBD1 TRBJ1-4 - TRBV7-2 CASSLRTGRTGTEKLFF TGTGCCAGCAGCTTAAGGACTGGGCGGACAGGGACTGAAAAACTGTTTTTT
- TRBJ1-6 - TRBV4-3 CASSQARAGEYNSPLHF TGCGCCAGCAGCCAAGCACGAGCAGGGGAGTATAATTCACCCCTCCACTTT
- TRBJ2-7 few TRBV20-1 CSASIYGGSYEQYF TGCAGTGCGTCAATCTACGGGGGATCCTACGAGCAGTACTTC
- TRBJ2-3 - TRBV27 CASSLWASRGAGTQYF TGTGCCAGCAGTTTATGGGCGTCACGGGGAGCGGGTACGCAGTATTTT
- TRBJ2-5 - TRBV28 CASRVPGAGYNEQYF TGTGCCAGCAGAGTCCCAGGGGCGGGATACAATGAGCAGTACTTC
- TRBJ2-1 once TRBV7-2 CASSWSPGSYNEQFF TGTGCCAGCAGCTGGAGTCCCGGGTCCTACAATGAGCAGTTCTTC
TRBD1 TRBJ2-2 - TRBV4-2 CASSPLGQADTGELFF TGTGCCAGCAGCCCATTAGGACAGGCCGACACCGGGGAGCTGTTTTTT
TRBD1 TRBJ2-3 - TRBV30 CAWSVSDRASTDTQYF TGTGCCTGGAGTGTGTCGGACAGGGCGAGCACAGATACGCAGTATTTT
- TRBJ2-7 few TRBV20-1 CSASLAKLGTYEQYF TGCAGTGCTAGTCTCGCGAAATTGGGGACCTACGAGCAGTACTTC
- TRBJ2-1 - TRBV20-1 CSAPDRGLDEQFF TGCAGTGCCCCCGACAGGGGACTAGATGAGCAGTTCTTC
TRBD1 TRBJ2-5 - TRBV9 CASSVTGFIETQYF TGTGCCAGCAGCGTGACAGGGTTTATAGAGACCCAGTACTTC
- TRBJ1-2 - TRBV5-1 CASSYENYGYTF TGCGCCAGCAGCTATGAAAACTATGGCTACACCTTC
- TRBJ2-1 once TRBV7-6 CASSLADGGLRGSYNEQFF TGTGCCAGCAGCTTAGCGGACGGGGGTTTGCGGGGCTCCTACAATGAGCAGTTCTTC
TRBD2 TRBJ2-5 few TRBV7-2 CASRPSGGKETQYF TGTGCCAGCAGGCCTAGCGGGGGCAAAGAGACCCAGTACTTC
- TRBJ2-1 - TRBV4-2 CASSQVAESYNEQFF TGTGCCAGCAGCCAAGTTGCGGAAAGCTACAATGAGCAGTTCTTC
- TRBJ2-5 - TRBV21-1 CASNLAGPQETQYF TGTGCCAGCAACCTTGCGGGGCCCCAAGAGACCCAGTACTTC
- TRBJ2-6 few TRBV3-1 CASSQENTAGANVLTF TGTGCCAGCAGCCAAGAGAACACCGCCGGGGCCAACGTCCTGACTTTC
TRBD1 TRBJ2-6 many TRBV7-9 CASSLDQGAVGANVLTF TGTGCCAGCAGCTTAGACCAGGGGGCGGTCGGGGCCAACGTCCTGACTTTC
TRBD2 TRBJ2-3 - TRBV27 CASNRARGSTDTQYF TGTGCCAGCAATCGAGCGCGGGGGAGCACAGATACGCAGTATTTT
- TRBJ2-1 - TRBV9 CASSVGWISYNEQFF TGTGCCAGCAGCGTAGGCTGGATCTCCTACAATGAGCAGTTCTTC
TRBD2 TRBJ2-3 - TRBV4-2 CASSQAASLAGVGDTQYF TGTGCCAGCAGCCAAGCGGCCTCCCTAGCGGGAGTGGGAGATACGCAGTATTTT
- TRBJ2-7 once TRBV5-1 CASQAGASNEQYF TGCGCCAGTCAAGCCGGGGCTTCGAACGAGCAGTACTTC
- TRBJ1-2 few TRBV5-1 CASSVTEGGYTF TGCGCCAGCAGCGTAACCGAAGGCGGCTACACCTTC
- TRBJ2-3 - TRBV21-1 CASSDGTKGDTQYF TGTGCCAGCAGTGACGGAACCAAGGGAGATACGCAGTATTTT
- TRBJ2-6 - TRBV4-2 CASSQPDGLKGANVLTF TGTGCCAGCAGCCAACCCGACGGGTTAAAGGGGGCCAACGTCCTGACTTTC
- TRBJ2-3 few TRBV29-1 CSVEAHSTDTQYF TGCAGCGTTGAAGCGCACAGCACAGATACGCAGTATTTT
TRBD2 TRBJ2-7 - TRBV5-1 CASSRGDGPSYEQYF TGCGCCAGCAGCCGGGGGGACGGACCCTCCTACGAGCAGTACTTC
- TRBJ2-1 few TRBV29-1 CSVVIPGASEFNEQFF TGCAGCGTTGTTATCCCAGGGGCTAGCGAGTTCAATGAGCAGTTCTTC
- TRBJ1-5 - TRBV12-3/TRBV12-4 CASSLMTVGQPQHF TGTGCCAGCAGTTTAATGACAGTGGGTCAGCCCCAGCATTTT
- TRBJ2-3 - TRBV6-4 CASSSGPGTDTQYF TGTGCCAGCAGTTCGGGTCCCGGCACAGATACGCAGTATTTT
TRBD1 TRBJ2-7 few TRBV7-9 CASSMTGSEQYF TGTGCCAGCAGCATGACAGGGTCCGAGCAGTACTTC
TRBD1 TRBJ1-2 many TRBV6-6 CPSRETGGRGYTF TGTCCCAGCAGGGAGACAGGGGGCCGGGGCTACACCTTC
- TRBJ2-7 - TRBV14 CASSQELYEQYF TGTGCCAGCAGCCAAGAATTATACGAGCAGTACTTC
TRBD2 TRBJ2-1 few TRBV20-1 CSAIPRGRVNEQFF TGCAGTGCTATCCCCCGGGGGAGGGTAAATGAGCAGTTCTTC
- TRBJ2-6 - TRBV29-1 CSVGESSGANVLTF TGCAGCGTTGGAGAAAGTTCTGGGGCCAACGTCCTGACTTTC
- TRBJ1-5 few TRBV20-1 CSARGGRGKEQPQHF TGCAGTGCTAGAGGAGGTAGGGGGAAGGAACAGCCCCAGCATTTT
TRBD1 TRBJ1-4 - TRBV9 CASSPETGTGGTNEKLFF TGTGCCAGCAGCCCCGAGACCGGGACAGGGGGCACTAATGAAAAACTGTTTTTT
- TRBJ2-7 many TRBV6-5 CASGGTPPYEQYF TGTGCCAGCGGGGGGACACCCCCGTACGAGCAGTACTTC
TRBD1 TRBJ2-7 - TRBV12-3/TRBV12-4 CASSFRTGASYEQYF TGTGCCAGCAGTTTCCGGACAGGGGCCTCCTACGAGCAGTACTTC
- TRBJ2-3 - TRBV2 CASSDYRKISEADTQYF TGTGCCAGCAGTGACTACAGGAAGATATCCGAGGCAGATACGCAGTATTTT
- TRBJ2-5 - TRBV20-1 CSARDLSFETQYF TGCAGTGCTAGAGATTTGAGTTTTGAGACCCAGTACTTC
- TRBJ1-5 - TRBV28 CASGQYSNQPQHF TGTGCCAGTGGACAGTATAGCAATCAGCCCCAGCATTTT
- TRBJ2-3 many TRBV6-5 CASSYGYLSTDTQYF TGTGCCAGCAGTTATGGGTACCTCAGCACAGATACGCAGTATTTT
TRBD2 TRBJ2-3 once TRBV5-1 CASSLNYRPSGSSTDTQYF TGCGCCAGCAGCTTGAACTATCGGCCTAGCGGATCTAGCACAGATACGCAGTATTTT
- TRBJ2-5 - TRBV20-1 CSAIGVSWGETQYF TGCAGTGCTATCGGGGTTTCTTGGGGAGAGACCCAGTACTTC
TRBD2 TRBJ2-3 - TRBV7-2 CASSLRPGGTTDTQYF TGTGCCAGCAGCTTACGCCCGGGAGGCACCACAGATACGCAGTATTTT